This paragraph covers one TCR beta chain sequence. Antigen: not known. The source of the sample is a study of cytomegalovirus exposure and HLA in healthy donors. Whole-study findings and limits: Cytomegalovirus association was listed for around 180 TCR beta chains.

CDR1 SGHTA and CDR2 FQGNSA come from the germline V gene. V was clipped by 8 bases and J by 2 bases, with 19 bases between them. The length of the CDR3 is 15 residues. PCR involved 60 Vbeta and 13 Jbeta primers. Assay used: immunoSEQ multiplex PCR; TCRdb lists only in-frame clones, some missing. The profile shows 210,000 or so clones, 65% to 90% of them singletons. The sequence derives from a girl between 5 and 17 years old in good health and CMV-seronegative. Sequenced: PBMCs. The rearrangement links TRBV7-2 to TRBJ2-7, with a possible D match to TRBD1 (6 bases). The chain's CDR3 is CASHPGGQLTYEQYF. CDR3 DNA sequence: TGTGCCAGCCACCCCGGTGGACAGTTAACCTACGAGCAGTACTTC.